This entry lists 5 T cell receptor beta chains sequenced from one sample in a study of cytomegalovirus exposure and HLA in healthy donors. Generated by immunoSEQ multiplex PCR, the TCRdb table keeps only in-frame clones and is missing some. This table has 250,000 to 400,000 clones, roughly 90% appearing once. Sequencing was done on a sample of PBMCs. Receptors were obtained from a man aged 25 to 45 in good health and CMV-seronegative.

The CDR3 DNA reads as TGTGCCAGTAGTTTCTACAGGAATTTTAATTCACCCCTCCACTTT. It is translated as CASSFYRNFNSPLHF. This sequence joins TRBV19 and TRBJ1-6, with a tentative D call TRBD1 (5 bases). The CDR3 covers 15 residues. V lost 5 bases to trimming and J lost 6 bases, with 14 bases between them. CDR1 is LNHDA, CDR2 SQIVND, per germline (reference sequence).

V usage is TRBV20-1 and J usage is TRBJ2-5; the D is unclear. Trimming pared 2 bases from V and 3 bases from J, leaving 4 bases between. CDR1 and CDR2 from the germline V gene are DFQATT and SNEGSKA (reference sequence). This CDR3 comprises 11 residues. CDR3 DNA: TGCAGTGCTAGAATCGAAGAGACCCAGTACTTC. Translating gives CSARIEETQYF.

This chain links TRBV2 with TRBJ2-5; 9 nucleotides align to TRBD2. V trimming: 7 bases; J trimming: 2 bases; junction bases outside the gene matches: 8. The CDR3 contains 15 residues. Looked up from germline, CDR1 is SNHLY and CDR2 is FYNNEI. This chain's CDR3 is CASTDSGGLQETQYF. CDR3 coding DNA: TGTGCCAGCACTGATAGCGGGGGACTACAAGAGACCCAGTACTTC.

The CDR3 bases are TGTGCCACCAGCAGTATACAGGGGTTCACTGAAGCTTTCTTT. It translates to CATSSIQGFTEAFF. The chain has TRBV15 and TRBJ1-1; TRBD1 agrees at 7 bases. The CDR3 is made up of 14 amino acids. V lost 3 bases to trimming and J lost 4 bases; unmatched junction nucleotides: 5. Germline values: CDR1 LNHNV, CDR2 YYDKDF (reference sequence).

J is TRBJ1-1 and V is TRBV5-4, with D hard to call. Trimming removed 0 bases at V and 0 bases at J, with 9 bases between. Germline loops: CDR1 SGHNT, CDR2 YYREEE (reference sequence). This CDR3 has 15 amino acids. This CDR3 reads CASSLGRYMNTEAFF. The CDR3 region has the DNA TGTGCCAGCAGCTTGGGCAGGTATATGAACACTGAAGCTTTCTTT.